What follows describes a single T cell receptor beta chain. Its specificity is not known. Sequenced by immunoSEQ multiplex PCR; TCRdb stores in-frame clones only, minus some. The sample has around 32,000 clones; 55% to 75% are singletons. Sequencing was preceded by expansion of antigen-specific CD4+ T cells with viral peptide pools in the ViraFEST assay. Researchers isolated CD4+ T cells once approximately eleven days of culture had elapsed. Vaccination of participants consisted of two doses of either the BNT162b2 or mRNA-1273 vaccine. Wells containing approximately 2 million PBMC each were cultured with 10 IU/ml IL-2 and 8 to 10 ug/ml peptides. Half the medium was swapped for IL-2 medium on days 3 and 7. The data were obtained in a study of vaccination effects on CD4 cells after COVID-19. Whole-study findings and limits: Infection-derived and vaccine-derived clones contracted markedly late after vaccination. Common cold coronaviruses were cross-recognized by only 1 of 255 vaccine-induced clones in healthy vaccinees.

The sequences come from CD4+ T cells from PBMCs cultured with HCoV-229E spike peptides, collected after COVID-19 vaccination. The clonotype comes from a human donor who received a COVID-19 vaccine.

The chain's CDR3 is CASSAELETQYF. The CDR3, as DNA: TGCGCCAGCAGCGCGGAATTGGAGACCCAGTACTTC. V gene TRBV5-1 combines with J gene TRBJ2-5; unclear D gene. Germline V gene data show CDR1 as SGHRS and CDR2 as YFSETQ. This CDR3 is 12 amino acids long. V lost 4 bases, J lost 5 bases, and 9 bases lay in between.